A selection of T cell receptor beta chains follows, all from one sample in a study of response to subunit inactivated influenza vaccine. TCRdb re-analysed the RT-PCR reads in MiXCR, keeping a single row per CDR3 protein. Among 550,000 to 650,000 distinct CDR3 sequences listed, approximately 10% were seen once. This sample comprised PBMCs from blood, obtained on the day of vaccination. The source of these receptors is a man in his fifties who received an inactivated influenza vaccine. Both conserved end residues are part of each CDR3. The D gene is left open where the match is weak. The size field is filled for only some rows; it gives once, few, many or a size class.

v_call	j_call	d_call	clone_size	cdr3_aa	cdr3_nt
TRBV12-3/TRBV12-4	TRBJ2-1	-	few	CASSLRQRLDNEQFF	TGTGCCAGCAGCCTCCGACAGCGGCTGGACAATGAGCAGTTCTTC
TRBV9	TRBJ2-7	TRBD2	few	CASSVQASGTYEQYF	TGTGCCAGCAGCGTACAGGCTAGCGGAACCTACGAGCAGTACTTC
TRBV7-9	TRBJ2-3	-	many	CASSLLHTSTDTQYF	TGTGCCAGCAGCTTATTGCACACAAGTACAGATACGCAGTATTTT
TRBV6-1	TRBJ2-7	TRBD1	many	CASSVDTGALMEQYF	TGTGCCAGCAGTGTAGATACAGGGGCCTTGATGGAGCAGTACTTC
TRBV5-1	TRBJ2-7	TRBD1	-	CASSFQTGSYEQYF	TGCGCCAGCAGTTTCCAGACAGGGTCCTACGAGCAGTACTTC
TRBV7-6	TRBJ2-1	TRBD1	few	CASSLDSGTGDYNEQFF	TGTGCCAGCAGCTTAGACTCCGGGACAGGGGATTACAATGAGCAGTTCTTC
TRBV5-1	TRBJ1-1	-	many	CASSPPSRGNTEAFF	TGCGCCAGCAGCCCCCCCAGCAGAGGGAACACTGAAGCTTTCTTT
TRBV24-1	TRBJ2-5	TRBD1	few	CATSDLGTGGHQETQYF	TGTGCCACCAGTGATCTCGGGACAGGGGGGCACCAAGAGACCCAGTACTTC
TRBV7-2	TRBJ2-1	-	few	CASSFGQNNEQFF	TGTGCCAGCAGCTTCGGGCAGAACAATGAGCAGTTCTTC
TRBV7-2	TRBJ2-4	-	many	CASSLDGGTAKNIQYF	TGTGCCAGCAGCTTAGACGGGGGCACGGCCAAAAACATTCAGTACTTC
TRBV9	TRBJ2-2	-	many	CASSPWGTGELFF	TGTGCCAGCAGCCCGTGGGGGACAGGGGAGCTGTTTTTT
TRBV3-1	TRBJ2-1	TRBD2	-	CASSQGSGGTYNEQFF	TGTGCCAGCAGCCAAGGTTCCGGGGGGACTTACAATGAGCAGTTCTTC
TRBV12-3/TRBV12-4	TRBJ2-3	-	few	CASSRDATSTDTQYF	TGTGCCAGCAGTCGGGACGCAACTAGCACAGATACGCAGTATTTT